This TCR beta chain originates from a study of cytomegalovirus exposure and HLA in healthy donors (TCRdb year 2017). In terms of the full investigation: According to a later analysis, one platform produced both the 120 validation repertoires and the 666 repertoires of the first cohort. The study was designed to test whether signatures of past pathogen exposure could be identified by cataloging public T cell receptors. To predict cytomegalovirus infection status, the study brought together high-throughput TCR immunosequencing, statistical association of individual TCRs with disease status, and machine learning. A separate validation cohort of about 110 different subjects was used in addition to the roughly 620-subject first cohort.

Broader findings and caveats from the paper: In a later analysis, TCRs clustered in the first cohort were found to also tend to co-occur in the roughly 130 validation repertoires, with 90% to 95% of cluster scores above 0. In the study, some 160 TCR beta chains were listed as associated with cytomegalovirus. In vitro tests confirmed that three of the cytomegalovirus-associated TCR beta chains recognize cytomegalovirus antigens. The authors suggested that the approach could potentially be generalized to other disease states and immunological phenotypes. The classifier was reported to diagnose cytomegalovirus status with high specificity and sensitivity in both the original and validation cohorts. While some public TCRs were present in many individuals, most TCR sequences turned up only very rarely across donors. A later analysis lacked HLA typing for the validation cohort, so it scored co-occurrence in that cohort across all 120 or so repertoires.

In the case of this clone: There is no known antigen for this receptor. No much larger clonotype is one base removed from it; base qualities were not supplied.

Donors formed part of the validation cohort, which comprised 95 to 150 subjects and was distinct from the first cohort of fewer than 750 subjects. Library preparation was by the immunoSEQ multiplex PCR assay. The authors' pipeline ran thus. A statistical classification framework was built for diagnosing cytomegalovirus status from the catalog of TCR beta chain sequences. In its TCRdb copy, this immuneACCESS table keeps in-frame sequences only and misses some clones. Where compared with another copy, unresolved V genes explain less than half of these, and the others have no known cause. The V and J calls and the clone size are those of that table, but D and trimming were determined from the DNA. For this sample there are about 170,000 clones; around 92% appear just once. Together, the top ten hold 4% to 5% of the sample. Counted from cysteine to phenylalanine, this CDR3 has 18 amino acids. This entry keeps only the CDR3 DNA: 54 bases, framed from base 1. Sequences MNHEY (CDR1) and SMNVEV (CDR2) are obtained from the germline V gene (reference sequence). Ends trimmed: V by 2 bases, J by 2 bases; bases unmatched to a gene: 11.

In this chain, TRBV27 is recombined with TRBJ2-3, and TRBD1 aligns with 9 junction nucleotides. Source material: PBMCs. The TCR originated in a man between 18 and 29 years old in good health and CMV-seropositive. Read as DNA, the sequence is TGTGCCAGCAGTTTAGGCTTAGGACAGGGGAGATACACAGATACGCAGTATTTT. The translation is CASSLGLGQGRYTDTQYF.